Listed here are 25 T cell receptor beta chains from one sample, sequenced in a study of tissue T cells after allogeneic stem cell transplantation. Produced via immunoSEQ multiplex PCR; TCRdb's table is partial and in-frame only. The data hold roughly 45,000 clones, with roughly four fifths observed a single time. The sequenced sample was sorted cells pooled from one or two spleens. The origin of the receptors is a pool of C57BL/6 mice in good health.

As concerns this clone: Any gene name here is a mouse gene name. The read finishes 1 residue shy of the CDR3 end, and the germline J gene is used to complete it. V is TRBV3 and J is TRBJ2-5; 10 nucleotides agree with TRBD1. This CDR3 has 13 residues. After removal of 6 bases from V and 4 bases from J, the junction contained 1 base not matched to a gene. Germline CDR1 and CDR2: SNHLY and FYNGKV (reference sequence). CDR3: CASRDRGKDTQYF. The CDR3 DNA, read in part, is TGTGCCAGCAGGGACAGGGGGAAAGACACCCAGTAC.

The sample holds a few counts of this clone. Gene names are mouse gene names. The read gets to within 1 residue of the CDR3 end, and the germline J gene fills in the rest. The rearrangement links TRBV20 to TRBJ1-4, with 7 bases fitting TRBD1. This CDR3 comprises 13 residues. Trimming removed 2 bases from V and 5 bases from J; junction bases left unmatched: 2. Germline loops: CDR1 GFQATS, CDR2 STVNSAI. The covered CDR3 bases are TGTGGTGCTAGGAGGGACAGTAACGAAAGATTATTT. Its translation: CGARRDSNERLF. The CDR3 in full is CGARRDSNERLFF.

Concerning this clone: The gene symbols are mouse symbols. Sequencing ends 1 residue short of the CDR3 end; the germline J gene provides the rest. The genes are TRBV19 and TRBJ1-2, with 7 bases matching TRBD1. This CDR3 has 15 residues. Germline trimming cut 5 bases from V and 0 bases from J; bases unmatched to any gene: 7. Germline CDR1 and CDR2: FNHDT and SITEND (reference sequence). CDR3: CASSPDRVANSDYTF. The part of the CDR3 DNA that was read is TGTGCCAGCAGCCCCGACAGGGTTGCAAACTCCGACTACACC.

On this clone itself: Gene and germline names: mouse. The CDR3 extends 1 residue past the end of the read, so its final part is completed from the germline J gene. The chain recombines TRBV20 with TRBJ2-5; perhaps TRBD1 as D (5 bases). CDR1 and CDR2 from the germline V gene are GFQATS and STVNSAI. Trimming removed 3 bases from V and 3 bases from J, with 7 bases in between. CDR3 length: 12 amino acids. The CDR3 bases that were read are TGTGGTGCTAGATACAGGCAAGACACCCAGTAC. Translating gives CGARYRQDTQY. The CDR3 in full is CGARYRQDTQYF.

A word on this clone: Mouse gene names and germline throughout. The sequence runs out 1 residue before the end of the CDR3; the remainder is reconstructed from the germline J gene. This chain links TRBV12-1 with TRBJ2-7; a possible D gene is TRBD1 (6 bases). Trimming took 4 bases from V and 3 from J, leaving 12 bases between them. The length of the CDR3 is 13 residues. Germline V gene lookup returns CDR1 SGHSN and CDR2 HYEKVE. The CDR3 sequence is CASSRRDNYEQYF. CDR3 DNA (partial): TGTGCCAGCTCACGACGGGACAACTATGAACAGTAC.

In regard to this clone: Gene names and germline refer to mouse. The missing CDR3 end, 1 residue past where the read stops, is filled in from the germline J gene. The V and J genes are TRBV13-1 and TRBJ1-4; D ambiguous. V lost 3 bases and J lost 4, with 4 bases in between. CDR3 size: 12 residues. Germline V gene data show CDR1 as NSHNY and CDR2 as SYGAGN. CDR3 sequence: CASSAHNERLFF. The DNA read from the CDR3 is TGTGCCAGCAGTGCTCACAACGAAAGATTATTT. Full variable domain (remainder filled in from reference TRBV13-1 and TRBJ1-4): EAAVTQSPRNKVTVTGGNVTLSCRQTNSHNYMYWYRQDTGHGLRLIHYSYGAGNLRIGDVPDGYKATRTTQEDFFLLLELASPSQTSLYFCASSAHNERLFFGHGTKLSVL.

Concerning this clone itself: A junction boundary mismatches the germline segment, possibly from a read error. Gene names and germline match the mouse. The CDR3 is cut off 1 residue early in the read; its end comes from the germline J gene. V is TRBV31 and J is TRBJ2-1; TRBD2 agrees at 9 bases. Germline CDR1 GKSSPN, CDR2 SITVG. This CDR3 region has 15 residues. The CDR3 bases that were read are TGTGCCCGGAGTCTCTGGGGGGGGAACTATGCTGAGCAGTTC. Its translation is CARSLWGGNYAEQF. The entire CDR3 sequence reads CARSLWGGNYAEQFF.

This clone came up once. Mouse names are used for the genes. Read coverage stops 1 residue before the CDR3 terminus; the germline J gene supplies the remainder. V and J are TRBV19 and TRBJ1-1, with 12 bases fitting TRBD1. The CDR3 extends over 16 amino acids. The junction had 8 bases not matched to a gene; V was cut back by 4 bases and J by 4 bases. CDR1 is FNHDT and CDR2 is SITEND in the germline V gene (reference sequence). Incomplete CDR3 DNA: TGTGCCAGCAGTTCCTCCGGGACAGGGGGCTCCACAGAAGTCTTC. Amino acids: CASSSSGTGGSTEVF. The entire CDR3 is CASSSSGTGGSTEVFF.

Regarding this clone: The genes and germline here are from mouse. The read ends 1 residue shy of where the CDR3 ends; the end is completed using the germline J gene. The chain couples TRBV19 to TRBJ2-1; 10 bases are a match to TRBD2. This CDR3 has 13 amino acids. Germline assignment: CDR1 FNHDT and CDR2 SITEND (reference sequence). V was clipped by 5 bases and J by 5 bases; unmatched bases: 1. CDR3 DNA (partial): TGTGCCAGCAGACTGGGGGGGGATGCTGAGCAGTTC. Its protein product is CASRLGGDAEQF. The whole CDR3 sequence reads CASRLGGDAEQFF.

In its sample, this clone was seen a few times. The germline and genes are mouse ones. Distinct nucleotide sequences in the sample also encode this CDR3. CDR3 bases read: TGTGCCAGCAGTCTGTATGGGGGCTATGAACAGTAC. Translation gives CASSLYGGYEQY. The entire CDR3 protein reads CASSLYGGYEQYF. V usage is TRBV24 and J usage is TRBJ2-7; a possible D gene is TRBD2 (6 bases). With the read ending 1 residue before the CDR3 end, the germline J gene is used to fill in that end. This CDR3 spans 13 amino acids. Germline CDR1 KGHTA, CDR2 FRNEEI. V shed 0 bases and J shed 3 bases, with 6 bases lying between them.

Remarks on this clone: The gene symbols are mouse symbols. The DNA ends 1 residue before the CDR3 does, and the rest of the CDR3 is filled in from the germline J gene. The gene calls are TRBV14 and TRBJ2-2, with 9 bases matching TRBD1. With 5 bases clipped from V and 2 bases from J, the junction kept 7 bases outside the gene matches. The CDR3 covers 16 residues. Germline lookup yields CDR1 SGHDT and CDR2 FRDEAV. The CDR3 sequence: CASSSGQGRNTGQLYF. Partial CDR3 DNA: TGTGCCAGCAGCTCTGGACAGGGGAGGAACACCGGGCAGCTCTAC.

This clone turned up a few times. These gene names are mouse names. Read sequence stops 1 residue before the CDR3 end, and the germline J gene provides the missing end. The rearrangement uses TRBV4 and TRBJ2-7; D is possibly TRBD1 (6 bases). Trimming left V 8 bases short and J 3 bases short, with 8 bases between. CDR1 LGHDT and CDR2 YNNKQL come from the germline V gene (reference sequence). The CDR3 is made up of 11 amino acids. CDR3 sequence reads: CASGQFYEQYF. The CDR3 bases that were read are TGTGCCAGCGGACAGTTCTATGAACAGTAC.

To note about this clone: Genes here carry mouse names. From the germline J gene comes the end of the CDR3, since the read stops 1 residue before it. This chain joins TRBV3 and TRBJ2-3, with 7 bases identical to TRBD1. Germline V lookup: CDR1 SNHLY, CDR2 FYNGKV (reference sequence). J was trimmed by 1 base and V by 3 bases; bases with no gene match: 4. This CDR3 is 15 amino acids long. The CDR3 reads CASSLTGWGAETLYF. CDR3 DNA, as far as it was read: TGTGCCAGCAGCTTGACAGGGTGGGGTGCAGAAACGCTGTAT.

This clone was observed a few times. Gene and germline names: mouse. The part of the CDR3 DNA that was read is TGCACCTGCAGTGCAGATGACTGGGGGGGGTATGAACAGTAC. Its translation: CTCSADDWGGYEQY. The complete CDR3 reads CTCSADDWGGYEQYF. This chain joins TRBV1 and TRBJ2-7; 11 bases agree with TRBD2. Sequencing ends 1 residue short of the CDR3 end; the germline J gene provides the rest. This CDR3 is 15 amino acids long. Trimming removed 0 bases from V and 4 bases from J; junction bases left unmatched: 2. The V gene's germline CDR1 is NSQYPW and CDR2 LRSPGD (reference sequence).

Concerning this clone: Gene names and germline refer to mouse. The read terminates 1 residue ahead of where the CDR3 ends, so the germline J gene completes it. This chain uses TRBV15 with TRBJ2-5, with TRBD2 matching over 9 bases. Trimming at V came to 6 bases and at J to 4 bases, leaving 5 bases not matched to a gene. The germline CDR1 and CDR2 sequences are SGHND and FRSKSL. This CDR3 comprises 14 residues. Incomplete CDR3 DNA: TGTGCCAGCAGCCCGACTGGGGGAGAAGACACCCAGTAC. This sequence encodes CASSPTGGEDTQY. The entire CDR3 sequence reads CASSPTGGEDTQYF.

With regard to this clone: All gene names here are mouse names. The read ends 1 residue before the CDR3 terminus; that terminus is restored from the germline J gene. The chain has TRBV12-1 and TRBJ2-7; D is uncertain. V lost 4 bases and J lost 2, with 8 bases in between. Germline V gene sequence: CDR1 SGHSN, CDR2 HYEKVE. There are 12 residues in the CDR3. The CDR3 DNA, read in part, is TGTGCCAGCTCCCCCGGCACCTATGAACAGTAC. Its protein is CASSPGTYEQY. From start to end, the CDR3 is CASSPGTYEQYF.

About this clone itself: Gene names are the mouse ones. From the germline J gene comes the end of the CDR3, since the read stops 1 residue before it. The chain has TRBV4 and TRBJ2-7, with D possibly being TRBD1 (5 bases). The germline V gene has CDR1 LGHDT and CDR2 YNNKQL (reference sequence). With 5 bases removed from V and 7 bases from J, the gap between germline ends came to 12 bases. CDR3 length equals 12 residues. Partial CDR3 DNA: TGTGCCAGCAGCCACCAGGGAGGGGAACAGTAC. This codes for CASSHQGGEQY. The full-length CDR3 reads as CASSHQGGEQYF.

This clone was picked up a small number of times. Each gene name is a mouse one. The read terminates 1 residue before the CDR3 end, so the remaining end is supplied by the germline J gene. V gene TRBV5 combines with J gene TRBJ2-5; possible D gene TRBD1, 7 bases. The germline V and J ends were trimmed by 2 bases and 4 bases, with 10 bases remaining between them. Germline lookup yields CDR1 LGHNA and CDR2 YNLKQL (reference sequence). This CDR3 region has 14 residues. Partial CDR3 DNA: TGTGCCAGCAGCCAACAGGGGGGAGAAGACACCCAGTAC. It codes for CASSQQGGEDTQY. The CDR3 in its entirety is CASSQQGGEDTQYF.

A word on this clone: Gene names denote mouse genes. The sequenced part of the CDR3 DNA is TGTGCCAGCGCCGACAGGGGGCTTGGAAATACGCTCTAT. The encoded protein is CASADRGLGNTLY. The entire CDR3 protein is CASADRGLGNTLYF. V gene TRBV13-2 combines with J gene TRBJ1-3, with 10 bases that match TRBD1. The CDR3 goes on 1 residue after the read ends, and that part is filled in from the germline J gene. CDR3 length: 14 amino acids. Unmatched junction bases numbered 3, after V lost 6 bases and J lost 3 bases. CDR1 is NNHNN and CDR2 is SYGAGS in the germline V gene (reference sequence).

Of note for this clone: Gene names and germline match the mouse. Read data end 1 residue before the CDR3 end; the end is taken from the germline J gene. V is TRBV19 and J is TRBJ1-1; 8 bases align to TRBD1. The CDR3 is made up of 14 amino acids. J was trimmed by 0 bases and V by 6 bases; bases with no gene match: 4. Germline V CDR1 and CDR2: FNHDT, SITEND (reference sequence). CDR3 DNA, as far as it was read: TGTGCCAGCAAGACAGGGGCCGCAAACACAGAAGTCTTC. It specifies CASKTGAANTEVF. The CDR3 in full is CASKTGAANTEVFF.

As regards this clone: The germline and genes are mouse ones. CDR3 DNA, as far as it was read: TGCACCTGCAGTGCAGTGGGCACCGGGCAGCTCTAC. Translation gives CTCSAVGTGQLY. The full CDR3 protein reads CTCSAVGTGQLYF. The rearrangement links TRBV1 to TRBJ2-2; D remains unclear. With the read ending 1 residue before the CDR3 end, the germline J gene is used to fill in that end. CDR3 length: 13 residues. Germline V gene sequence: CDR1 NSQYPW, CDR2 LRSPGD (reference sequence). Trimming removed 1 base from V and 4 bases from J, with 4 bases in between. The full variable domain, completed using reference TRBV1 and TRBJ2-2, is VTLLEQNPRWRLVPRGQAVNLRCILKNSQYPWMSWYQQDLQKQLQWLFTLRSPGDKEVKSLPGADYLATRVTDTELRLQVANMSQGRTLYCTCSAVGTGQLYFGEGSKLTVL.

With respect to this clone: The genes and germline here are from mouse. The covered CDR3 bases are TGTGCCAGCAGCTTAGATACAGGGGGCGACACCCAGTAC. Translation gives CASSLDTGGDTQY. The entire CDR3 is CASSLDTGGDTQYF. The rearrangement links TRBV3 to TRBJ2-5, with 9 bases lining up with TRBD1. The read terminates 1 residue before the CDR3 end, so the remaining end is supplied by the germline J gene. V dropped 1 base and J dropped 6; count of bases not matched to a gene: 2. The length of the CDR3 is 14 residues. The germline V gene has CDR1 SNHLY and CDR2 FYNGKV (reference sequence). Combining the CDR3 with reference TRBV3 and TRBJ2-5 gives the whole variable domain GPKVLQIPSHQIIDMGQMVTLNCDPVSNHLYFYWYKQILGQQMEFLVNFYNGKVMEKSKLFKDQFSVERPDGSYFTLKIQPTALEDSAVYFCASSLDTGGDTQYFGPGTRLLVL.

This clone has only a few counts. All gene names here are mouse names. The read terminates 1 residue ahead of where the CDR3 ends, so the germline J gene completes it. V is TRBV26 and J is TRBJ2-7; TRBD2 agrees at 13 bases. The CDR3 is 15 amino acids. CDR1 is KGHPV and CDR2 is FQNQEV in the germline V gene (reference sequence). With V trimmed by 3 bases and J by 6 bases, 5 bases remained unmatched. CDR3 loop: CASSLGLGGRFEQYF. CDR3 DNA, as far as it was read: TGTGCCAGCAGTCTCGGACTGGGGGGGCGATTTGAACAGTAC.

As regards this clone: The gene symbols are mouse symbols. The read terminates 1 residue before the CDR3 end, so the remaining end is supplied by the germline J gene. The chain employs TRBV31 and TRBJ1-4, with 10 bases lining up with TRBD1. Germline assignment: CDR1 GKSSPN and CDR2 SITVG. CDR3 length: 15 amino acids. The junction had 8 bases not matched to a gene; V was cut back by 3 bases and J by 7 bases. CDR3 bases read: TGTGCCTGGAGCCGAAAGGGACAGGGGTTCGAAAGATTATTT. Its protein product is CAWSRKGQGFERLF. The full CDR3 sequence reads CAWSRKGQGFERLFF.

A note on this clone: Gene names and germline refer to mouse. The observed sequence ends 1 residue before the CDR3 terminus, with the missing tail filled in from the germline J gene. This rearrangement joins TRBV1 to TRBJ1-2; the match to TRBD1 covers 7 bases. Germline loops: CDR1 NSQYPW, CDR2 LRSPGD (reference sequence). V lost 10 bases, J lost 0 bases, and 2 bases stayed unmatched. CDR3 length equals 12 residues. CDR3 residues: CTSGQPNSDYTF. The DNA read from the CDR3 is TGCACCTCGGGACAGCCAAACTCCGACTACACC.